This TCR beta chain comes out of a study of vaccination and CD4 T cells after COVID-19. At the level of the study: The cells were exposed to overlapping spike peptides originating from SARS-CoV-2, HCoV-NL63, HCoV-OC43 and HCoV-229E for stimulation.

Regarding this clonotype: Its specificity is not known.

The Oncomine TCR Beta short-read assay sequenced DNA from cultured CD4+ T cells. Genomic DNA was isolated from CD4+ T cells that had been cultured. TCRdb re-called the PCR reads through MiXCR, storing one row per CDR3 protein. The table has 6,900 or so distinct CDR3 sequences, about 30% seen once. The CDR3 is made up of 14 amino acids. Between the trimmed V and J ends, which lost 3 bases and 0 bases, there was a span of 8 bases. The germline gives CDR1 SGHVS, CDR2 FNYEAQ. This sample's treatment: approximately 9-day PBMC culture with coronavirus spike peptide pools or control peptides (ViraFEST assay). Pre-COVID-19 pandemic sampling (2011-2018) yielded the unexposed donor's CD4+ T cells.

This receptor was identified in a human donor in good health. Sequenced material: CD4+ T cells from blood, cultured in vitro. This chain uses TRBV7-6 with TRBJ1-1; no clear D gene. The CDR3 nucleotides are TGTGCCAGCAGCTTGGCTGGGGTGAACACTGAAGCTTTCTTT. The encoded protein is CASSLAGVNTEAFF.